Each of the 11 T cell receptor beta chains below was sequenced from the same sample in a study of blood T cell repertoires in COVID-19. Generated by immunoSEQ multiplex PCR, the TCRdb table keeps only in-frame clones and is missing some. The sample records 250,000 to 400,000 clones, roughly 88% being singletons. What was sequenced was peripheral blood. These receptor sequences come from a woman aged 25 to 45 with COVID-19, enrolled during active disease.

This rearrangement joins TRBV6-5 to TRBJ1-2; 7 bases fit TRBD1. Germline V gives CDR1 MNHEY, CDR2 SVGAGI. The V gene end was trimmed by 7 bases and the J gene end by 6 bases; junction bases not matched to a gene: 11. CDR3 length: 14 residues. CDR3: CASKKTGVLHGYTF. CDR3 DNA: TGTGCCAGCAAGAAAACAGGGGTTCTCCATGGCTACACCTTC.

V gene TRBV19 combines with J gene TRBJ1-2; the match to TRBD1 covers 11 bases. Trimming removed 6 bases from V and 7 bases from J; junction bases left unmatched: 4. The CDR3 spans 13 residues. Per germline, CDR1 LNHDA and CDR2 SQIVND (reference sequence). For the CDR3, the DNA is TGTGCCAGTAGGGGGACAGGGGGATCTGGCTACACCTTC. Protein: CASRGTGGSGYTF.

CDR3 residues: CAWSVRSIAFF. The CDR3, as DNA: TGTGCCTGGAGTGTTCGGAGTATCGCTTTCTTT. V gene TRBV30 combines with J gene TRBJ1-1, with D unclear. CDR1 is GTSNPN and CDR2 is SVGIG in the germline V gene (reference sequence). The CDR3 has 11 amino acids. V was shortened by 0 bases and J by 11 bases, with 10 bases between the two germline ends.

The V and J genes are TRBV5-1 and TRBJ1-2; D gene uncertain. Germline V gene data show CDR1 as SGHRS and CDR2 as YFSETQ. The V end was cut by 3 bases, the J end by 7 bases, with 13 bases between. CDR3 length equals 13 residues. Written as DNA, the CDR3 is TGCGCCAGCAGCTCCAGGCTGGCAGGTGGCTACACCTTC. This translates into CASSSRLAGGYTF.

The chain links TRBV2 to TRBJ1-5, with no clear D. Per germline, CDR1 SNHLY and CDR2 FYNNEI. V gave up 2 bases and J gave up 3 bases, with 11 bases separating them. The length of the CDR3 is 15 residues. The CDR3 coding sequence is TGTGCCAGCAGTGAATTCCAGTTTTCCAATCAGCCCCAGCATTTT. This translates into CASSEFQFSNQPQHF. Full variable domain (outside the CDR3, taken from reference TRBV2 and TRBJ1-5): EPEVTQTPSHQVTQMGQEVILRCVPISNHLYFYWYRQILGQKVEFLVSFYNNEISEKSEIFDDQFSVERPDGSNFTLKIRSTKLEDSAMYFCASSEFQFSNQPQHFGDGTRLSIL.

The rearrangement joins TRBV5-4 to TRBJ1-2, with D maybe TRBD1 (6 bases). V gave up 4 bases and J gave up 4 bases, with 20 bases separating them. The germline V gene encodes CDR1 SGHNT and CDR2 YYREEE (reference sequence). The CDR3 extends over 16 amino acids. The CDR3 nucleotides are TGTGCCAGCAGCGTGGAGGGGGGGCGCGGACTCTATGGCTACACCTTC. It translates to CASSVEGGRGLYGYTF.

This clone was recorded a few times. V usage is TRBV5-5 and J usage is TRBJ1-6; 9 bases match TRBD1. The CDR3 contains 16 residues. Germline CDR1 reads SGHKS; CDR2 reads YYEKEE (reference sequence). J was trimmed by 15 bases and V by 0 bases; bases with no gene match: 13. The CDR3 loop reads CASSLVPFGTGSNLHF. CDR3 in DNA: TGTGCCAGCAGCTTGGTTCCTTTCGGGACAGGGTCCAACCTCCACTTT.

The rearrangement joins TRBV29-1 to TRBJ2-3; D is perhaps TRBD2 (5 bases). The V gene lost 5 bases and the J gene lost 4 bases, with 13 bases spanning the gap. Germline V CDR1 and CDR2: SQVTM, ANQGSEA. The length of the CDR3 is 13 residues. The chain's CDR3 is CSVSLNSADTQYF. The CDR3 DNA reads as TGCAGCGTTTCCCTTAATAGCGCAGATACGCAGTATTTT.

The rearrangement uses TRBV2 and TRBJ1-2, with a weak D call TRBD1 (6 bases). V was trimmed by 7 bases and J by 2 bases, leaving 14 bases between them. CDR3 length: 14 amino acids. Germline values: CDR1 SNHLY, CDR2 FYNNEI. Here the CDR3 reads CASTVRTENYGYTF. The CDR3, as DNA: TGTGCCAGCACGGTCAGGACAGAGAACTATGGCTACACCTTC.

The chain combines TRBV18 with TRBJ1-1; 11 positions agree with TRBD1. The CDR3 is 15 residues long. Germline values: CDR1 KGHSH, CDR2 LQKENI. Trimming at V came to 8 bases and at J to 1 base, leaving 6 bases not matched to a gene. CDR3 sequence reads: CASADRGRRNTEAFF. CDR3 sequence (DNA): TGTGCCAGCGCGGACAGGGGGCGTAGGAACACTGAAGCTTTCTTT.

The rearrangement links TRBV2 to TRBJ1-5; a possible D gene is TRBD1 (6 bases). Germline CDR1 reads SNHLY; CDR2 reads FYNNEI. The CDR3 spans 14 residues. V lost 8 bases to trimming and J lost 4 bases, with 15 bases between them. The CDR3 nucleotides are TGTGCCAGCGGGGGGGCGAGAACGAATCAGCCCCAGCATTTT. It specifies CASGGARTNQPQHF. Drawing the rest from reference TRBV2 and TRBJ1-5, the complete variable domain is EPEVTQTPSHQVTQMGQEVILRCVPISNHLYFYWYRQILGQKVEFLVSFYNNEISEKSEIFDDQFSVERPDGSNFTLKIRSTKLEDSAMYFCASGGARTNQPQHFGDGTRLSIL.